The clone carrying this TCR beta chain has at least ten counts. The antigen is undetermined. The CDR3 regions of TCR beta were amplified from RNA transcripts. TCR CDR3 regions were first amplified by RT-PCR with HTBI primers. MiXCR, applied by TCRdb to the multiplex PCR reads, yields one record per CDR3 protein. The table shows 330,000 or so distinct CDR3 sequences, with approximately 19% occurring only once. V was shortened by 1 base and J by 2 bases, with 9 bases between the two germline ends. Germline V gives CDR1 SGHAT, CDR2 FQNNGV. The CDR3 spans 14 residues. Exclusion of patients followed from uncontrolled infection, other autoimmune disease, pregnancy or lactation. The PBMCs had their origin in approximately 10 ml of fresh peripheral blood. This sample was taken from a study of T cells in Graves' hyperthyroidism and ophthalmopathy. Study-wide points: Onset of ophthalmopathy came a median 6.5 months after the model predicted it.

The sample consisted of blood. This TCR was recovered from a man aged 50-60 years with Graves' ophthalmopathy. This sequence joins TRBV11-2 and TRBJ2-7, with D perhaps matching TRBD2 (5 bases). The CDR3 DNA follows: TGTGCCAGCAGCTTAGCGGGGTATACCTACGAGCAGTACTTC. Protein: CASSLAGYTYEQYF.